The 18 T cell receptor beta chains in this list originate from one sample, sequenced in a study of cytomegalovirus exposure and HLA in healthy donors. Here immunoSEQ multiplex PCR was the method, and the copy in TCRdb shows in-frame clones only, minus some. Of approximately 160,000 clones in the sample, 91% were seen once. Sequenced input: PBMCs. The origin of the receptors is a woman under 30 in good health and CMV-seropositive.

The chain is built from TRBV2 and TRBJ2-3, with 15 bases lining up with TRBD2. The CDR3 totals 19 residues. The germline V gene has CDR1 SNHLY and CDR2 FYNNEI. J gave up 0 bases and V 3 bases, and 7 bases lay outside the gene matches. The CDR3, as DNA: TGTGCCAGCAGTGAGGGACTAGCGGGGGGACACCCTAGCACAGATACGCAGTATTTT. Encoded protein: CASSEGLAGGHPSTDTQYF.

The gene calls are TRBV5-1 and TRBJ1-6; D might be TRBD1 (5 bases). V dropped 5 bases and J dropped 0 bases, with 9 bases sitting between them. The CDR3 is made up of 15 amino acids. Germline V CDR1 and CDR2: SGHRS, YFSETQ. CDR3 loop: CASRADSSYNSPLHF. CDR3 sequence (DNA): TGCGCCAGCAGGGCAGACAGCTCCTATAATTCACCCCTCCACTTT.

The V and J genes are TRBV5-4 and TRBJ1-3; no clear D. The CDR3 consists of 13 residues. Trimming took 3 bases from V and 2 from J, leaving 6 bases between them. Germline V gives CDR1 SGHNT, CDR2 YYREEE (reference sequence). The CDR3: CASSSGTGNTIYF. The DNA for the CDR3 is TGTGCCAGCAGCTCCGGGACTGGAAACACCATATATTTT.

The genes are TRBV25-1 and TRBJ2-1, with 12 positions matching TRBD2. The CDR3 loop spans 18 amino acids. The J segment lost 2 bases and the V segment lost 4 bases, leaving 9 bases of the junction unmatched. The germline CDR1 and CDR2 sequences are MGHDK and SYGVNS. The CDR3 sequence is CASSVLAGGSRTYNEQFF. CDR3 bases: TGTGCCAGCAGTGTCCTAGCGGGGGGGTCTAGGACCTACAATGAGCAGTTCTTC.

The V and J genes are TRBV15 and TRBJ1-4, with D possibly matching TRBD1 (5 bases). Trimming shortened V by 1 base and J by 8 bases, and 17 bases separated the two germline ends. The CDR3 runs 16 residues. The germline gives CDR1 LNHNV, CDR2 YYDKDF (reference sequence). CDR3 protein: CATSRVPGPTGEKLFF. The CDR3 DNA sequence: TGTGCCACCAGCAGAGTACCGGGCCCCACAGGCGAAAAACTGTTTTTT.

In this sample, this clone turned up a few times. The rearrangement uses TRBV2 and TRBJ2-7, with 11 bases aligning to TRBD2. There are 17 residues in the CDR3. Germline CDR1 is SNHLY and CDR2 is FYNNEI. Losses at the gene ends were 8 bases for V and 0 bases for J; bases not matched to a gene: 12. The CDR3 here is CASYRGGLADSSYEQYF. CDR3 sequence (DNA): TGTGCCAGCTACAGAGGGGGACTAGCGGACAGCTCCTACGAGCAGTACTTC.

This clone was seen only a few times. The chain employs TRBV6-1 and TRBJ2-5; perhaps TRBD1 as D (5 bases). The CDR3 is 14 residues long. Germline V CDR1 and CDR2: MNHNS, SASEGT. Trimming took 1 base from V and 3 from J, leaving 9 bases between them. In DNA form, the CDR3 reads TGTGCCAGCAGTGAAGACAGGATTGAAGAGACCCAGTACTTC. It translates to CASSEDRIEETQYF.

The V call is TRBV5-4, the J call TRBJ2-7; 12 bases fit TRBD1. The length of the CDR3 is 15 residues. The V and J ends lost 3 bases and 6 bases, in that order; junction bases with no gene match: 7. Germline V gives CDR1 SGHNT, CDR2 YYREEE (reference sequence). CDR3 sequence: CASSWRPGQGAEQYF. CDR3 DNA: TGTGCCAGCAGCTGGAGGCCGGGACAGGGGGCCGAGCAGTACTTC.

The genes are TRBV5-4 and TRBJ2-7; TRBD2 aligns across 7 bases. V dropped 4 bases and J dropped 2; count of bases not matched to a gene: 12. Germline V gene lookup returns CDR1 SGHNT and CDR2 YYREEE (reference sequence). This CDR3 contains 16 residues. The CDR3 spells CASSQRGGDRTYEQYF. The CDR3, as DNA: TGTGCCAGCAGCCAGCGGGGAGGGGACCGAACCTACGAGCAGTACTTC.

V is TRBV11-2 and J is TRBJ1-3, with 8 bases that match TRBD1. J was trimmed by 0 bases and V by 2 bases; bases with no gene match: 9. This CDR3 has 18 residues. The V gene's germline CDR1 is SGHAT and CDR2 FQNNGV. The CDR3 sequence: CASSLPPGTGYSGNTIYF. As DNA, the CDR3 is TGTGCCAGCAGCTTACCACCCGGGACAGGTTACTCTGGAAACACCATATATTTT.

The V call is TRBV5-5, the J call TRBJ2-7; 10 positions match TRBD1. CDR1 and CDR2 (germline): SGHKS, YYEKEE (reference sequence). V was pared by 1 base and J by 6 bases, with 4 bases of the junction left unmatched. The CDR3 is 14 residues long. The CDR3 DNA sequence: TGTGCCAGCAGCTTGATTGGGACAGGGGTCGAGCAGTACTTC. Translation: CASSLIGTGVEQYF.

CDR3 sequence: CASSREGQNYGYTF. DNA of the CDR3: TGTGCCAGCAGCCGCGAGGGACAGAACTATGGCTACACCTTC. The chain couples TRBV4-2 to TRBJ1-2; 7 nucleotides align to TRBD1. The CDR3 runs to 14 residues. CDR1 LGHNA and CDR2 YNFKEQ come from the germline V gene. The ends lost 4 bases at V and 2 bases at J; junction bases unmatched: 4.

This chain connects TRBV4-2 to TRBJ2-5, with D maybe TRBD1 (6 bases). The ends were cut back, 0 bases at V and 4 bases at J, with 15 bases in the middle. Germline-derived CDR1 and CDR2 are LGHNA and YNFKEQ. The CDR3 contains 16 residues. In DNA, the CDR3 is TGTGCCAGCAGCCAAGATTCAGGGGACGGCGGAGAGACCCAGTACTTC. It encodes CASSQDSGDGGETQYF.

This chain connects TRBV7-9 to TRBJ2-7, with 7 bases aligning to TRBD2. Per the germline V gene, CDR1 is SEHNR and CDR2 is FQNEAQ (reference sequence). The CDR3 totals 15 residues. V was clipped by 5 bases and J by 4 bases; unmatched bases: 11. As DNA, the CDR3 is TGTGCCAGCAGCCACTACCGGGGGGAGGCTTACGAGCAGTACTTC. It specifies CASSHYRGEAYEQYF.

This clone was seen a few times. The chain couples TRBV27 to TRBJ1-2; 8 nucleotides align to TRBD1. The CDR3 is 13 amino acids. The J segment lost 6 bases and the V segment lost 2 bases, leaving 2 bases of the junction unmatched. Germline V gene data show CDR1 as MNHEY and CDR2 as SMNVEV (reference sequence). DNA of the CDR3: TGTGCCAGCAGTTTACAGGGGGCCGATGGCTACACCTTC. It is translated as CASSLQGADGYTF.

The chain links TRBV2 to TRBJ1-1; D ambiguous. Trimming took 8 bases from V and 4 from J, leaving 11 bases between them. This CDR3 region has 12 residues. Germline CDR1 is SNHLY and CDR2 is FYNNEI. Here the CDR3 reads CASRGFGTEAFF. CDR3 nucleotides: TGTGCCAGCCGGGGTTTCGGCACTGAAGCTTTCTTT. Looking up the rest from reference TRBV2 and TRBJ1-1 gives the full variable domain: EPEVTQTPSHQVTQMGQEVILRCVPISNHLYFYWYRQILGQKVEFLVSFYNNEISEKSEIFDDQFSVERPDGSNFTLKIRSTKLEDSAMYFCASRGFGTEAFFGQGTRLTVV.

The rearrangement uses TRBV4-2 and TRBJ2-7, with 10 nucleotides matching TRBD2. This CDR3 spans 16 amino acids. Germline V gives CDR1 LGHNA, CDR2 YNFKEQ. V lost 0 bases to trimming and J lost 3 bases; unmatched junction nucleotides: 5. The CDR3 coding sequence is TGTGCCAGCAGCCAAGATACGTCTAGCGGGGGCTACGAGCAGTACTTC. The encoded protein is CASSQDTSSGGYEQYF.

The rearrangement joins TRBV11-2 to TRBJ2-6, with 7 bases matching TRBD1. CDR1 is SGHAT, CDR2 FQNNGV, per germline. V gave up 4 bases and J gave up 0 bases; unmatched junction bases: 9. The CDR3 is made up of 18 amino acids. The CDR3 region is CASSYRQGEGSGANVLTF. CDR3 DNA sequence: TGTGCCAGCAGCTATCGACAGGGAGAAGGCTCTGGGGCCAACGTCCTGACTTTC.